These 27 T cell receptor beta chains share one sample of origin, sequenced in a study of CXCR3-negative and CXCR3-positive naive CD8 T cells (dated by TCRdb to about 2019). What the authors observed across the whole study: TRB CDR3s from CXCR3-positive naive cells showed higher hydrophobicity (lower Kidera factor 4), lower energy, and higher strength and volume indices than CXCR3-negative naive cells.

Sequencing was carried out with a NextSeq 550. The Human TCR Profiling Kit (MiLaboratory) was used to make UMI-labeled 5' RACE TRB cDNA libraries. TCRdb reanalyzed the reads, keeping one entry per CDR3 protein sequence and omitting DNA. The sample table on file contains under 110,000 distinct CDR3 sequences. Over 0.35% of the sample is taken by the ten largest. For these TCRs, the target antigens are not known. The specimen was naive CXCR3+ CD8+ T cells from blood. The cell subset or site label of this sample denotes: CD45RO-CCR7+CD27+CD95- naive CD8+ T cells expressing CXCR3 (TNR3+). The receptors stem from a human donor in good health. Some clones in this sample may be carry-over from other donors' samples.

V usage is TRBV6-5 and J usage is TRBJ1-5; TCRdb picks TRBD1, but there is no DNA to check that call. This CDR3 region has 13 residues. Germline V gene data show CDR1 as MNHEY and CDR2 as SVGAGI. This chain's CDR3 is CASSPTGDQPQHF.

The chain uses TRBV15 and TRBJ2-7; TCRdb proposes TRBD1, but this gene call is untestable without DNA. CDR1 and CDR2 (germline): LNHNV, YYDKDF (reference sequence). The CDR3 loop spans 14 amino acids. The CDR3 reads CATSRDRGYHEQYF.

The chain recombines TRBV4-3 with TRBJ1-1; the D gene TCRdb calls, TRBD1, cannot be checked with no DNA. Germline lookup yields CDR1 LGHNA and CDR2 YSLEER. This CDR3 is 15 amino acids long. CDR3 in amino acids: CASSLNRGLTTEAFF.

The chain recombines TRBV29-1 with TRBJ1-2; as DNA is missing, the TRBD1 call by TCRdb cannot be tested. Germline V gene sequence: CDR1 SQVTM, CDR2 ANQGSEA. The CDR3 has 13 amino acids. CDR3 protein: CSVEIPGNCGYTF. Using reference TRBV29-1 and TRBJ1-2 for the parts outside the CDR3, the full variable domain is SAVISQKPSRDICQRGTSLTIQCQVDSQVTMMFWYRQQPGQSLTLIATANQGSEATYESGFVIDKFPISRPNLTFSTLTVSNMSPEDSSIYLCSVEIPGNCGYTFGSGTRLTVV.

The V and J genes are TRBV4-3 and TRBJ2-7; TCRdb picks TRBD2, but there is no DNA to check that call. Looked up from germline, CDR1 is LGHNA and CDR2 is YSLEER. The CDR3 is 14 amino acids. CDR3 residues: CASSQDLKGGEQYF.

The V and J genes are TRBV6-5 and TRBJ2-7; TCRdb reports TRBD2, a call that lacks DNA to check it against. The CDR3 has 14 residues. Germline V gene lookup returns CDR1 MNHEY and CDR2 SVGAGI. The chain's CDR3 is CASRGIAAAYEQYF.

The V and J genes are TRBV7-2 and TRBJ1-2; TCRdb designates TRBD1, a call that cannot be tested without DNA. The CDR3 length is 14 residues. Germline assignment: CDR1 SGHTA and CDR2 FQGNSA. This CDR3 reads CASSQGQGPYGYTF.

The rearrangement joins TRBV5-6 to TRBJ2-7. CDR1 and CDR2 from the germline V gene are SGHDT and YYEEEE. The CDR3 length is 13 residues. The CDR3 here is CASSPAGPYEQYF.

V gene TRBV29-1 combines with J gene TRBJ2-7. This CDR3 is built from 13 residues. Germline values: CDR1 SQVTM, CDR2 ANQGSEA. The CDR3 protein is CSVEAAGWDEQYF.

The chain combines TRBV29-1 with TRBJ2-1; TCRdb's D call of TRBD1 is untestable without DNA. Germline V gene sequence: CDR1 SQVTM, CDR2 ANQGSEA. The CDR3 consists of 15 residues. CDR3 sequence: CSVSLGGAAWDEQFF.

The chain combines TRBV5-6 with TRBJ2-2. This CDR3 has 17 residues. Per germline, CDR1 SGHDT and CDR2 YYEEEE. The CDR3 region is CASSLGILEVVTGELFF.

The rearrangement links TRBV29-1 to TRBJ2-5. The V gene's germline CDR1 is SQVTM and CDR2 ANQGSEA. The CDR3 contains 18 residues. CDR3 loop: CSVEVLVEKQHQGETQYF.

This chain connects TRBV5-1 to TRBJ1-5; the TCRdb call, TRBD1, lacks DNA for checking. The CDR3 length is 15 residues. Germline CDR1 and CDR2: SGHRS and YFSETQ. The CDR3 here is CASRQGLDSNQPQHF.

The rearrangement links TRBV5-6 to TRBJ2-1; TCRdb lists TRBD1, though no DNA is available to test this call. There are 13 residues in the CDR3. Germline lookup yields CDR1 SGHDT and CDR2 YYEEEE. CDR3 loop: CASSPGFGNEQFF.

This chain joins TRBV5-5 and TRBJ2-1; TCRdb reports TRBD1, a call that lacks DNA to check it against. The CDR3 is made up of 18 amino acids. The germline V gene encodes CDR1 SGHKS and CDR2 YYEKEE (reference sequence). CDR3 sequence: CASSPAWGLASSYNEQFF.

This chain joins TRBV7-9 and TRBJ1-1. The germline gives CDR1 SEHNR, CDR2 FQNEAQ (reference sequence). The CDR3 runs to 12 residues. The chain's CDR3 is CASSAGLREAFF.

The chain's CDR3 is CASSLEGGQETQYF. The V and J genes are TRBV5-1 and TRBJ2-5; there is no DNA to check the TCRdb D call of TRBD1. Germline V CDR1 and CDR2: SGHRS, YFSETQ. This CDR3 has 14 amino acids.

This chain joins TRBV29-1 and TRBJ1-3; TCRdb's D call of TRBD1 is untestable without DNA. Germline-derived CDR1 and CDR2 are SQVTM and ANQGSEA. The CDR3 sequence is 15 residues long. The CDR3 protein is CSVGGQGESGNTIYF.

The chain is built from TRBV21-1 and TRBJ2-1. TRBV21-1 is given as a pseudogene. This CDR3 region has 15 residues. CDR3 residues: CASSKVTGSYNEQFF.

The V gene is TRBV20-1, the J gene TRBJ2-7; TCRdb names TRBD2, which stays unverified in the absence of DNA. Germline CDR1 and CDR2: DFQATT and SNEGSKA (reference sequence). This CDR3 region has 14 residues. CDR3 amino acids: CSARGLADSYEQYF.

The chain recombines TRBV12-5 with TRBJ2-5; TCRdb picks TRBD1, but there is no DNA to check that call. Germline V gene lookup returns CDR1 LGHNT and CDR2 FRNRAP. The CDR3 extends over 15 amino acids. The CDR3 is CASGLWPRVLETQYF.

The chain couples TRBV20-1 to TRBJ2-1. The CDR3 is 13 amino acids. CDR1 and CDR2 (germline): DFQATT, SNEGSKA (reference sequence). CDR3 amino acids: CSARWWVSDEQFF.

V and J are TRBV14 and TRBJ1-2. Germline CDR1 and CDR2: SGHDN and FVKESK. The CDR3 consists of 14 residues. CDR3 sequence: CASSQVDSYYGYTF.

The rearrangement links TRBV4-3 to TRBJ1-2; TCRdb proposes TRBD1, but this gene call is untestable without DNA. This CDR3 is 13 amino acids long. CDR1 and CDR2 (germline): LGHNA, YSLEER. CDR3 sequence: CASSQVSGYGYTF.

The genes are TRBV6-2 or TRBV6-3 and TRBJ1-1. CDR1 and CDR2 (germline): MNHEY, SVGEGT. The CDR3 sequence is 13 residues long. CDR3 amino acids: CASSFNLNTEAFF.

The rearrangement uses TRBV12-3 or TRBV12-4 and TRBJ2-7; TCRdb lists TRBD2, though no DNA is available to test this call. The CDR3 totals 14 residues. The CDR3 sequence is CASSWGTGTYEQYF.

The CDR3 reads CASSGAGGRFF. The rearrangement uses TRBV12-3 or TRBV12-4 and TRBJ2-1; TCRdb outputs TRBD2, but without DNA this stays unchecked. The CDR3 extends over 11 amino acids.